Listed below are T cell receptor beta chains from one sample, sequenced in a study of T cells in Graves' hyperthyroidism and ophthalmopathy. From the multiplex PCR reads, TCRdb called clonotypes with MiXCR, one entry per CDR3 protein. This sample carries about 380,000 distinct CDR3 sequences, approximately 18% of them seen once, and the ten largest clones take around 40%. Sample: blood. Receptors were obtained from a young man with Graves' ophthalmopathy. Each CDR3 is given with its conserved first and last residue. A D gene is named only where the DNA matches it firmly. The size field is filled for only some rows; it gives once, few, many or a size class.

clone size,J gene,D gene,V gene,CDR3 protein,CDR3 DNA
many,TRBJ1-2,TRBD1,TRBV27,CASLRQGTSQSGYTF,TGTGCCAGCCTGCGACAGGGAACCTCTCAATCGGGCTACACCTTC
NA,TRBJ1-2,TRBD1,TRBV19,CASRPRDRTDGYTF,TGTGCCAGTAGGCCCAGGGACAGGACTGATGGCTACACCTTC
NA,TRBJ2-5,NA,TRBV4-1,CASSQDNGAGETQYF,TGCGCCAGCAGCCAAGACAATGGGGCAGGGGAGACCCAGTACTTC
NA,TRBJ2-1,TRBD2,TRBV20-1,CSARDSGGALHNEQFF,TGCAGTGCTAGAGATAGCGGGGGGGCCCTACACAATGAGCAGTTCTTC
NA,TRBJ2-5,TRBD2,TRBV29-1,CSVEDKLAAQETQYF,TGCAGCGTTGAGGATAAACTAGCGGCTCAAGAGACCCAGTACTTC
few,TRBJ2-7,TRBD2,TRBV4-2,CASSQATSGGPTYEQYF,TGTGCCAGCAGCCAAGCTACTAGCGGGGGGCCTACCTACGAGCAGTACTTC
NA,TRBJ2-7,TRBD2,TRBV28,CASSLGTSGYEQYF,TGTGCCAGCAGTTTGGGGACTAGCGGTTATGAGCAGTACTTC
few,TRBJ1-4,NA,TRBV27,CASSKRSVLREKLFF,TGTGCCAGCAGTAAGCGGTCGGTGCTCCGGGAAAAACTGTTTTTT
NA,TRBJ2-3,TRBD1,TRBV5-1,CASSPEPGGQGTDTQYF,TGCGCCAGCAGCCCGGAACCCGGGGGACAGGGCACAGATACGCAGTATTTT
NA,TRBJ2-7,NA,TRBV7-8,CASSFSSEQYF,TGTGCCAGCAGCTTCAGCTCTGAGCAGTACTTC
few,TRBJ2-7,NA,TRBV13,CASSLRVSEQYF,TGTGCCAGCAGCTTACGAGTGTCCGAGCAGTACTTC
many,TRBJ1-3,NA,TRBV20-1,CSARSSGNTIYF,TGCAGTGCTAGGAGCTCTGGAAACACCATATATTTT
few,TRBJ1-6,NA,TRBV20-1,CSARGGDSHNSPLHF,TGCAGTGCTAGAGGGGGCGACTCACATAATTCACCCCTCCACTTT
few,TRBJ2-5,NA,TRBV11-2,CASSQNEAETQYF,TGCGCCAGCAGCCAAAATGAAGCAGAGACCCAGTACTTC
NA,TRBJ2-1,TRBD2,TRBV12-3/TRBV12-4,CASSQTGTINEQFF,TGTGCCAGCAGCCAAACCGGGACTATCAATGAGCAGTTCTTC
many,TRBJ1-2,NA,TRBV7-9,CASSLEVPSYGYTF,TGTGCCAGCAGCTTAGAAGTTCCGAGCTATGGCTACACCTTC
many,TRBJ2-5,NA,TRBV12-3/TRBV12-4,CASSAGVQETQYF,TGTGCCAGCAGTGCCGGGGTCCAAGAGACCCAGTACTTC
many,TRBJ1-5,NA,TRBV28,CASSSQLGNQPQHF,TGTGCCAGCAGTTCCCAACTGGGCAATCAGCCCCAGCATTTT
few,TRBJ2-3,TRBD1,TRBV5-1,CASSLGQAGDTQYF,TGCGCCAGCAGCTTAGGACAGGCAGGGGATACGCAGTATTTT
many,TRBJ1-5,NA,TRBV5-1,CASSLGGSNQPQHF,TGCGCCAGCAGCTTGGGGGGCAGCAATCAGCCCCAGCATTTT
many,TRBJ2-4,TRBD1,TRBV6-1,CASSMGQRNIQYF,TGTGCCAGCAGCATGGGACAGCGGAACATTCAGTACTTC
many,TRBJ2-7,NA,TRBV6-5,CASSYEATYEQYF,TGTGCCAGCAGTTACGAAGCCACCTACGAGCAGTACTTC
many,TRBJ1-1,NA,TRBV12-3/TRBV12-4,CASSFGRNTEAFF,TGTGCCAGCAGTTTTGGCAGAAACACTGAAGCTTTCTTT
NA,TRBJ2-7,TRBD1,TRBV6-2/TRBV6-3,CASSLGQDAYYEQYF,TGTGCCAGCAGTCTCGGACAGGATGCCTACTACGAGCAGTACTTC
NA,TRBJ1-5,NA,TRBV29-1,CSAAGYSNQPQHF,TGCAGCGCCGCCGGTTATAGCAATCAGCCCCAGCATTTT
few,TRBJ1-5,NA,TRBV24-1,CATRRPGNQPQHF,TGTGCCACCAGGAGACCGGGGAATCAGCCCCAGCATTTT
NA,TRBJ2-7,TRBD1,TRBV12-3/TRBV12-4,CASSLGQGPDRIYEQYF,TGTGCCAGCAGTTTGGGACAGGGACCCGATCGGATCTACGAGCAGTACTTC
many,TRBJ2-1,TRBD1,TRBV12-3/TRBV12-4,CASSTLLGQGYPYNEQFF,TGTGCCAGCAGTACACTTTTGGGACAGGGATATCCCTACAATGAGCAGTTCTTC
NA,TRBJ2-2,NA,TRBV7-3,CASSTRPGGWGVDTGELFF,TGTGCCAGCAGCACCCGACCCGGGGGATGGGGGGTGGACACCGGGGAGCTGTTTTTT
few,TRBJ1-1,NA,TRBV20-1,CSAPLGTLGLPEAFF,TGCAGTGCTCCCCTTGGCACTTTAGGCCTCCCGGAAGCTTTCTTT
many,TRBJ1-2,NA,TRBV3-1,CASKDVGGYTF,TGTGCCAGCAAAGACGTAGGCGGCTACACCTTC
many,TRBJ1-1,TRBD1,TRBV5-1,CASSFFDRDLTEAFF,TGCGCCAGCAGCTTCTTTGACAGGGACCTCACTGAAGCTTTCTTT